The text below deals with one T cell receptor beta chain. This record comes from a study of control samples from healthy donors and cancer patients. Method: immunoSEQ multiplex PCR; TCRdb's copy keeps in-frame clones and lacks some. The sample shows more than 65,000 clones, about 90% of them seen only once. The CDR3 has 18 residues. V gene TRBV21-1 combines with J gene TRBJ1-4. TRBV21-1 is marked as a pseudogene. Source material: PBMCs. This TCR derives from a woman aged 55-70 years with head and neck cancer. In DNA form, the CDR3 reads TGTGCCAGCAGCAAAGAAGTCGGGGTGACAGCCATCCTCCAAAAACTGTTTTTT. Residues: CASSKEVGVTAILQKLFF.